This entry concerns a single T cell receptor (beta chain). Its antigen is unknown. The V and J ends lost 5 bases and 4 bases, in that order; junction bases with no gene match: 4. Germline V CDR1 and CDR2: LGHNA, YSLEER. The CDR3 length is 13 residues. Profiling relied on immunoSEQ multiplex PCR, and the TCRdb table lists in-frame clones only, not all of them. The sample shows 57,000 or so clones, 76% of them seen only once. The data were obtained in a study of T cell responses to AZD1222 COVID-19 vaccine. Study conclusions and caveats: The number of AZD1222 recipients seropositive at baseline was only five or six.

The clonotype was recovered from an adult in good health. The chain recombines TRBV4-3 with TRBJ1-1; 7 nucleotides align to TRBD1. The sequences come from peripheral blood, collected on day 0 of AZD1222 vaccination. The chain's CDR3 is CASSRGQATEAFF. The DNA of the CDR3 is TGCGCCAGCAGCAGAGGACAGGCCACTGAAGCTTTCTTT.